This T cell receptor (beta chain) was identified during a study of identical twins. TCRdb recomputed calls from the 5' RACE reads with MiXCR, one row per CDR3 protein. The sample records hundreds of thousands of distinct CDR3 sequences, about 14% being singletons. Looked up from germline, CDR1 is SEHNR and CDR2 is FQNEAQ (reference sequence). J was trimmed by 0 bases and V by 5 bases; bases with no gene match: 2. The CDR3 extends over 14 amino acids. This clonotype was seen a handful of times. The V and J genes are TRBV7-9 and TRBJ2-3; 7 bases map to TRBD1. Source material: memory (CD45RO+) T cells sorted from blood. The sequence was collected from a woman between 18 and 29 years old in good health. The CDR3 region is CASSETGSTDTQYF. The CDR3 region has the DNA TGTGCCAGCAGCGAGACAGGGAGCACAGATACGCAGTATTTT. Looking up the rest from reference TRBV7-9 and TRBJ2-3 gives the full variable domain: DTGVSQNPRHKITKRGQNVTFRCDPISEHNRLYWYRQTLGQGPEFLTYFQNEAQLEKSRLLSDRFSAERPKGSFSTLEIQRTEQGDSAMYLCASSETGSTDTQYFGPGTRLTVL.